The 10 T cell receptor beta chains presented below share a single source sample, sequenced in a study of tissue T cells after allogeneic stem cell transplantation. Profiling relied on immunoSEQ multiplex PCR, and the TCRdb table lists in-frame clones only, not all of them. The table has approximately 50,000 clones, around 72% seen once. The sequencing input was sorted cells pooled from one or two spleens. The source of these receptors is a pool of C57BL/6 mice in good health.

This clone was counted between two and nine times. Gene names and germline match the mouse. The CDR3 extends 1 residue past the end of the read, so its final part is completed from the germline J gene. V gene TRBV2 combines with J gene TRBJ1-2; TRBD1 is a possible D gene (5 bases). CDR1 and CDR2 (germline): LGHNA, YSYQKL. The CDR3 contains 13 residues. V lost 1 base and J lost 6, with 9 bases in between. CDR3 residues: CASSQVDSPDYTF. CDR3 DNA (partial): TGTGCCAGCAGCCAAGTCGACAGCCCCGACTACACC. Drawing the rest from reference TRBV2 and TRBJ1-2, the complete variable domain is DPKIIQKPKYLVAVTGSEKILICEQYLGHNAMYWYRQSAKKPLEFMFSYSYQKLMDNQTASSRFQPQSSKKNHLDLQITALKPDDSATYFCASSQVDSPDYTFGSGTRLLVI.

Worth noting for this clone: The gene symbols are mouse symbols. The read is 1 residue too short to cover the CDR3 end, so that end is filled in from the germline J gene. The rearrangement uses TRBV16 and TRBJ2-5; 8 bases are a match to TRBD2. The CDR3 is made up of 16 amino acids. The V gene end was trimmed by 1 base and the J gene end by 0 bases; junction bases not matched to a gene: 3. Germline values: CDR1 SGHSA, CDR2 FRNQAP. CDR3 in amino acids: CASSLGWGVNQDTQYF. CDR3 bases read: TGTGCAAGCAGCTTAGGCTGGGGGGTTAACCAAGACACCCAGTAC.

To note about this clone: Genes and germline are mouse. With the read ending 1 residue before the CDR3 end, the germline J gene is used to fill in that end. The gene calls are TRBV31 and TRBJ2-2, with D perhaps matching TRBD2 (6 bases). The CDR3 covers 15 residues. V shed 0 bases and J shed 3 bases, with 11 bases lying between them. Germline lookup yields CDR1 GKSSPN and CDR2 SITVG. The DNA read from the CDR3 is TGTGCCTGGAGTCTAACCTGGGGCGACACCGGGCAGCTCTAC. It translates to CAWSLTWGDTGQLY. The whole CDR3 protein reads CAWSLTWGDTGQLYF.

The count of this clone is one. Genes here carry mouse names. The DNA ends 1 residue before the CDR3 does, and the rest of the CDR3 is filled in from the germline J gene. The gene calls are TRBV3 and TRBJ2-5, with 8 positions matching TRBD2. Germline lookup yields CDR1 SNHLY and CDR2 FYNGKV (reference sequence). After removal of 3 bases from V and 8 bases from J, the junction contained 7 bases not matched to a gene. The CDR3 totals 14 residues. CDR3 DNA (partial): TGTGCCAGCAGCTTTGGGGGGGGCGTCGGCACCCAGTAC. Translating gives CASSFGGGVGTQY. The entire CDR3 is CASSFGGGVGTQYF.

Regarding this clone: All gene names here are mouse names. The read ends 1 residue early relative to the CDR3; the germline J gene fills the gap. This rearrangement joins TRBV23 to TRBJ2-5; TRBD2 was called by the table and not checked on the DNA. The germline V gene has CDR1 KGHTA and CDR2 FQNQQP. This CDR3 has 14 residues. Partial CDR3 DNA: TGCTCCAGCAGTCAATCGCTGGGGGATTACACCCAGTAC. It is translated as CSSSQSLGDYTQY. The CDR3, in full, reads CSSSQSLGDYTQYF.

In the case of this clone: Gene and germline names: mouse. The read is 1 residue too short to cover the CDR3 end, so that end is filled in from the germline J gene. The V call is TRBV13-2, the J call TRBJ2-5; D call uncertain. The CDR3 has 14 residues. Trimming took 0 bases from V and 0 from J, leaving 5 bases between them. The germline gives CDR1 NNHNN, CDR2 SYGAGS (reference sequence). Partial CDR3 DNA: TGTGCCAGCGGTGATGCCATTAACCAAGACACCCAGTAC. Translated, it gives CASGDAINQDTQY. Given in full, the CDR3 is CASGDAINQDTQYF.

On this clone itself: All gene names here are mouse names. With the read ending 1 residue before the CDR3 end, the germline J gene is used to fill in that end. This chain joins TRBV5 and TRBJ2-3; D unclear. The CDR3 totals 14 residues. The V gene's germline CDR1 is LGHNA and CDR2 YNLKQL (reference sequence). V lost 3 bases, J lost 0 bases, and 7 bases lay in between. CDR3: CASSHVGSAETLYF. The part of the CDR3 DNA that was read is TGTGCCAGCAGCCACGTAGGGAGTGCAGAAACGCTGTAT.

As for this clone: Gene labels here are mouse ones. The sequenced fragment ends 1 residue before the CDR3 boundary, so the rest is inferred from the germline J gene. This rearrangement joins TRBV26 to TRBJ2-1; TRBD1 might be the D (5 bases). V was clipped by 2 bases and J by 5 bases, with 13 bases between them. Per the germline V gene, CDR1 is KGHPV and CDR2 is FQNQEV (reference sequence). The CDR3 totals 15 residues. The chain's CDR3 is CASSLRTARDAEQFF. The CDR3 DNA, read in part, is TGTGCCAGCAGTCTGCGTACAGCCAGGGATGCTGAGCAGTTC.

This clone has a single count. Mouse names are used for the genes. The CDR3: CASSLGQGNTEVFF. The sequenced CDR3 bases are TGTGCCAGCAGTCTCGGACAGGGGAACACAGAAGTCTTC. The chain combines TRBV5 with TRBJ1-1, with 8 bases identical to TRBD1. Coverage ceases 1 residue before the CDR3 finishes, and the germline J gene fills in the end. The V gene's germline CDR1 is LGHNA and CDR2 YNLKQL (reference sequence). This CDR3 is 14 amino acids long. V lost 6 bases and J lost 1; bases outside the gene matches: 4.

For this clone: Gene names follow the mouse nomenclature. The CDR3 end is not reached by the read, which stops 1 residue before it; the germline J gene fills it in. The rearrangement links TRBV29 to TRBJ2-2; D is ambiguous. The CDR3 consists of 11 residues. With 5 bases removed from V and 8 bases from J, the gap between germline ends came to 6 bases. The germline V gene has CDR1 MSHET and CDR2 SYDVDS. The CDR3 DNA, read in part, is TGTGCTAGCAGTCCCCGGGGGCAGCTCTAC. Translation gives CASSPRGQLY. The complete CDR3 protein is CASSPRGQLYF.